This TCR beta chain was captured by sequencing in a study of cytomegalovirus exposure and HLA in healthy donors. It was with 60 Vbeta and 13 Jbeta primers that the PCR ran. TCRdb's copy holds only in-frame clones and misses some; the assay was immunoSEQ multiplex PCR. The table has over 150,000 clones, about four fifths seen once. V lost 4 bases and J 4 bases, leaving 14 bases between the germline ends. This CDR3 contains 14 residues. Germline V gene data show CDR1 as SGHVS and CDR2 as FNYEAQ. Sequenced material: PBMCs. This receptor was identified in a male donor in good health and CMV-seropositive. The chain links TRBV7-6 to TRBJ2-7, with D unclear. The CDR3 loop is CASSYELYGYEQYF. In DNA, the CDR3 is TGTGCCAGCAGCTACGAGCTATACGGTTACGAGCAGTACTTC. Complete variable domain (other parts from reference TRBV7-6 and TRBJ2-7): GAGVSQSPRYKVTKRGQDVALRCDPISGHVSLYWYRQALGQGPEFLTYFNYEAQQDKSGLPNDRFSAERPEGSISTLTIQRTEQRDSAMYRCASSYELYGYEQYFGPGTRLTVT.